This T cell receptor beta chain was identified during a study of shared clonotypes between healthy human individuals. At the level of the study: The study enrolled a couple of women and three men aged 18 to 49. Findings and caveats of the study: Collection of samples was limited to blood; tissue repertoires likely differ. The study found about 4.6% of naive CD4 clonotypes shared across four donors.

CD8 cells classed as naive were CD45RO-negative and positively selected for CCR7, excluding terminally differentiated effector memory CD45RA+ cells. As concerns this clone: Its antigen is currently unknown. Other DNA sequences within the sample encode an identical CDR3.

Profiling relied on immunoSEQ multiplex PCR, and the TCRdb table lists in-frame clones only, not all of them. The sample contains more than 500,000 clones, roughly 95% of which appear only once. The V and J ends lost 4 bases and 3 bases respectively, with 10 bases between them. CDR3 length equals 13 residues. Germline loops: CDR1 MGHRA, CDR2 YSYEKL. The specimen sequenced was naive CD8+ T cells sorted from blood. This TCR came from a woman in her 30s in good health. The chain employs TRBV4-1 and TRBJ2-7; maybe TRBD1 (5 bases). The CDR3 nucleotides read TGCGCCAGCAGCCCGACAGATAGCTACGAGCAGTACTTC. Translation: CASSPTDSYEQYF.